Presented here are 22 T cell receptor beta chains from one specimen sequenced in a study of cytomegalovirus exposure and HLA in healthy donors. Using immunoSEQ multiplex PCR, the repertoire was profiled, and TCRdb retains in-frame clones only, with some absent. The sample lists about 170,000 clones; 80% to 90% were seen once. Sequencing input: PBMCs. The receptors were gathered from a woman under 40 in good health and CMV-seronegative.

The CDR3: CSVEDGRGREEKLFF. The CDR3 DNA reads as TGCAGCGTTGAAGATGGGCGTGGGAGGGAAGAAAAACTGTTTTTT. The rearrangement uses TRBV29-1 and TRBJ1-4; no definite D call. This CDR3 region has 15 residues. Germline V gives CDR1 SQVTM, CDR2 ANQGSEA. The V and J ends lost 0 bases and 8 bases respectively, with 16 bases between them.

This sequence joins TRBV11-3 and TRBJ2-3; 7 nucleotides line up with TRBD1. This CDR3 comprises 13 residues. Trimming at V came to 9 bases and at J to 1 base, leaving 4 bases not matched to a gene. Germline CDR1 SGHNT, CDR2 YENEEA. CDR3: CASRGRGTDTQYF. The DNA for the CDR3 is TGTGCCAGTAGGGGGCGAGGCACAGATACGCAGTATTTT. Together with reference TRBV11-3 and TRBJ2-3, the CDR3 gives the full variable domain: EAGVVQSPRYKIIEKKQPVAFWCNPISGHNTLYWYLQNLGQGPELLIRYENEEAVDDSQLPKDRFSAERLKGVDSTLKIQPAELGDSAVYLCASRGRGTDTQYFGPGTRLTVL.

The chain combines TRBV2 with TRBJ2-3; D call uncertain. V was shortened by 8 bases and J by 3 bases, with 6 bases between the two germline ends. The CDR3 is 11 residues long. Germline lookup yields CDR1 SNHLY and CDR2 FYNNEI. This CDR3 reads CASASTDTQYF. CDR3 DNA sequence: TGTGCCAGCGCGTCGACAGATACGCAGTATTTT.

This rearrangement joins TRBV19 to TRBJ1-1; no clear D. Trimming removed 5 bases at V and 1 base at J, with 11 bases between. Per germline, CDR1 LNHDA and CDR2 SQIVND (reference sequence). CDR3 length: 14 amino acids. The CDR3 is CASSVQEGNTEAFF. CDR3 sequence (DNA): TGTGCCAGTAGTGTGCAGGAGGGGAACACTGAAGCTTTCTTT.

The genes are TRBV9 and TRBJ1-2; D possibly corresponds to TRBD1 (6 bases). V lost 4 bases and J lost 5, with 12 bases in between. Germline V CDR1 and CDR2: SGDLS, YYNGEE. The CDR3 is 13 amino acids. DNA for the CDR3: TGTGCCAGCAGCCTGGACAGCCTTTATGGCTACACCTTC. Translated: CASSLDSLYGYTF.

The chain joins TRBV19 to TRBJ2-2; the match to TRBD2 covers 7 bases. V was pared by 3 bases and J by 6 bases, with 4 bases of the junction left unmatched. The germline gives CDR1 LNHDA, CDR2 SQIVND (reference sequence). The CDR3 runs to 14 residues. In DNA form, the CDR3 reads TGTGCCAGTAGTATGTTGGGGAGGGCCGGGGAGCTGTTTTTT. It encodes CASSMLGRAGELFF.

This chain links TRBV5-8 with TRBJ2-1, with D perhaps matching TRBD1 (6 bases). Trimming shortened V by 0 bases and J by 6 bases, and 19 bases separated the two germline ends. The CDR3 covers 17 residues. From germline, CDR1 is SGHTS and CDR2 YDEGEE. CDR3 coding DNA: TGTGCCAGCAGCTTGGCCCGTTGGCAGGGGAGAAGCAATGAGCAGTTCTTC. This translates into CASSLARWQGRSNEQFF.

The chain has TRBV19 and TRBJ2-1; TRBD2 aligns across 12 bases. The CDR3 contains 16 residues. The germline V gene has CDR1 LNHDA and CDR2 SQIVND (reference sequence). The V gene end was trimmed by 5 bases and the J gene end by 3 bases; junction bases not matched to a gene: 5. The CDR3 sequence: CASSPLAGGRYNEQFF. CDR3 DNA: TGTGCCAGTAGTCCGCTAGCGGGGGGGCGCTACAATGAGCAGTTCTTC. Supplemented by reference TRBV19 and TRBJ2-1, the full variable domain reads DGGITQSPKYLFRKEGQNVTLSCEQNLNHDAMYWYRQDPGQGLRLIYYSQIVNDFQKGDIAEGYSVSREKKESFPLTVTSAQKNPTAFYLCASSPLAGGRYNEQFFGPGTRLTVL.

The chain recombines TRBV2 with TRBJ2-5; 10 bases fit TRBD2. CDR3 length: 16 residues. The germline gives CDR1 SNHLY, CDR2 FYNNEI. V shed 1 base, J shed 1 base, and the junction held 3 bases outside the gene matches. CDR3 nucleotides: TGTGCCAGCAGTGAAGGTAGCGGGGGGTTCCAAGAGACCCAGTACTTC. It specifies CASSEGSGGFQETQYF.

The chain combines TRBV27 with TRBJ1-1; TRBD1 agrees at 10 bases. CDR1 is MNHEY, CDR2 SMNVEV, per germline (reference sequence). CDR3 length: 18 amino acids. V lost 5 bases to trimming and J lost 2 bases; unmatched junction nucleotides: 14. DNA for the CDR3: TGTGCCAGCAGTATTTCCGGGACAGGGGACCCTCTTAACACTGAAGCTTTCTTT. Its translation: CASSISGTGDPLNTEAFF.

This rearrangement joins TRBV13 to TRBJ1-1; TRBD1 is a possible D gene (6 bases). V shed 5 bases and J shed 5 bases, with 15 bases lying between them. CDR1 and CDR2 (germline): PRHDT, FYEKMQ (reference sequence). The CDR3 consists of 14 residues. CDR3 protein: CASSTKGGVTEAFF. The CDR3 coding sequence is TGTGCCAGCAGCACCAAAGGGGGTGTAACTGAAGCTTTCTTT. Variable domain in full (rest from reference TRBV13 and TRBJ1-1): AAGVIQSPRHLIKEKRETATLKCYPIPRHDTVYWYQQGPGQDPQFLISFYEKMQSDKGSIPDRFSAQQFSDYHSELNMSSLELGDSALYFCASSTKGGVTEAFFGQGTRLTVV.

CDR3 amino acids: CASSQGTGSNSPLHF. Here the CDR3 DNA reads TGCGCCAGCAGCCAAGGGACAGGGTCCAATTCACCCCTCCACTTT. V usage is TRBV4-3 and J usage is TRBJ1-6; TRBD1 aligns across 8 bases. The trim removed 1 base at V and 7 bases at J, leaving 3 bases unmatched. The CDR3 contains 15 residues. CDR1 and CDR2 from the germline V gene are LGHNA and YSLEER.

The rearrangement uses TRBV29-1 and TRBJ1-2, with 10 bases aligning to TRBD1. The CDR3 spans 13 residues. J lost 8 bases, V lost 7 bases, and 10 bases had no gene match. Per germline, CDR1 SQVTM and CDR2 ANQGSEA. CDR3 bases: TGCAGCGCTATTACCGGGACAGGGGACGGCTACACCTTC. It specifies CSAITGTGDGYTF.

This chain connects TRBV7-8 to TRBJ1-1; TRBD1 matches at 11 bases. The CDR3 spans 15 residues. The junction had 6 bases not matched to a gene; V was cut back by 2 bases and J by 7 bases. The germline V gene encodes CDR1 SGHVS and CDR2 FQNEAQ. CDR3 sequence: CASSLRTGGSGEAFF. The CDR3 nucleotides read TGTGCCAGCAGCTTAAGGACAGGGGGCAGTGGTGAAGCTTTCTTT. Based on the CDR3 plus reference TRBV7-8 and TRBJ1-1, the full variable domain is GAGVSQSPRYKVAKRGQDVALRCDPISGHVSLFWYQQALGQGPEFLTYFQNEAQLDKSGLPSDRFFAERPEGSVSTLKIQRTQQEDSAVYLCASSLRTGGSGEAFFGQGTRLTVV.

The V gene is TRBV9, the J gene TRBJ2-3; 10 bases map to TRBD2. CDR1 SGDLS and CDR2 YYNGEE come from the germline V gene. The ends lost 4 bases at V and 1 base at J; junction bases unmatched: 3. There are 15 residues in the CDR3. CDR3 protein: CASSLGTSGTDTQYF. The CDR3 bases are TGTGCCAGCAGCCTGGGGACTAGCGGCACAGATACGCAGTATTTT.

The chain recombines TRBV19 with TRBJ2-1, with TRBD2 matching 8 bases. V trimming: 1 base; J trimming: 9 bases; junction bases outside the gene matches: 8. The CDR3 has 15 amino acids. CDR1 and CDR2 (germline): LNHDA, SQIVND (reference sequence). Here the CDR3 DNA reads TGTGCCAGTAGTATAGCGGGGGGGCGGATAGTTGAGCAGTTCTTC. Translation gives CASSIAGGRIVEQFF.

Only one count was recorded for this clone. This chain uses TRBV5-1 with TRBJ2-1; TRBD2 matches 11 bases. J was trimmed by 0 bases and V by 2 bases; bases with no gene match: 4. There are 17 residues in the CDR3. Germline CDR1 reads SGHRS; CDR2 reads YFSETQ. CDR3 coding DNA: TGCGCCAGCAGCTTTAGACTAGCGGGGAGCTCCTACAATGAGCAGTTCTTC. Its translation is CASSFRLAGSSYNEQFF. The full variable domain, with the rest looked up from reference TRBV5-1 and TRBJ2-1, is KAGVTQTPRYLIKTRGQQVTLSCSPISGHRSVSWYQQTPGQGLQFLFEYFSETQRNKGNFPGRFSGRQFSNSRSEMNVSTLELGDSALYLCASSFRLAGSSYNEQFFGPGTRLTVL.

This chain links TRBV4-2 with TRBJ2-3, with 9 bases that match TRBD2. Germline V CDR1 and CDR2: LGHNA, YNFKEQ. This CDR3 is 14 amino acids long. J gave up 6 bases and V 1 base, and 2 bases lay outside the gene matches. Written as DNA, the CDR3 is TGTGCCAGCAGCCAAGGGACTAGCGCCGATACGCAGTATTTT. Translating gives CASSQGTSADTQYF.

In DNA form, the CDR3 reads TGCGCCAGCAGCCAGGAACGGACTAGCGGTTACACAGATACGCAGTATTTT. It translates to CASSQERTSGYTDTQYF. The genes are TRBV4-1 and TRBJ2-3; TRBD2 matches at 10 bases. Germline V gene lookup returns CDR1 MGHRA and CDR2 YSYEKL. The length of the CDR3 is 17 residues. With V trimmed by 3 bases and J by 2 bases, 8 bases remained unmatched.

The rearrangement links TRBV7-9 to TRBJ1-2; tentatively, D is TRBD1 (5 bases). This CDR3 spans 14 amino acids. Trimming left V 4 bases short and J 6 bases short, with 15 bases between. Germline CDR1 SEHNR, CDR2 FQNEAQ (reference sequence). The CDR3 is CASSSNGGRNGYTF. For the CDR3, the DNA is TGTGCCAGCAGCTCTAACGGGGGACGGAATGGCTACACCTTC.

This clone is a singleton in its sample. The V call is TRBV25-1, the J call TRBJ2-3, with D possibly being TRBD1 (5 bases). The ends were cut back, 3 bases at V and 2 bases at J, with 9 bases in the middle. Per germline, CDR1 MGHDK and CDR2 SYGVNS. The CDR3 extends over 14 amino acids. The DNA of the CDR3 is TGTGCCAGCAGTGAGGCAGGGTCCACAGATACGCAGTATTTT. It specifies CASSEAGSTDTQYF.

The chain recombines TRBV4-1 with TRBJ2-7, with TRBD1 matching over 9 bases. Germline-derived CDR1 and CDR2 are MGHRA and YSYEKL. The length of the CDR3 is 16 residues. V lost 4 bases and J lost 5; bases outside the gene matches: 12. CDR3 in amino acids: CASSLRGTGTANEQYF. CDR3 sequence (DNA): TGCGCCAGCAGCCTAAGAGGGACAGGGACTGCGAACGAGCAGTACTTC.